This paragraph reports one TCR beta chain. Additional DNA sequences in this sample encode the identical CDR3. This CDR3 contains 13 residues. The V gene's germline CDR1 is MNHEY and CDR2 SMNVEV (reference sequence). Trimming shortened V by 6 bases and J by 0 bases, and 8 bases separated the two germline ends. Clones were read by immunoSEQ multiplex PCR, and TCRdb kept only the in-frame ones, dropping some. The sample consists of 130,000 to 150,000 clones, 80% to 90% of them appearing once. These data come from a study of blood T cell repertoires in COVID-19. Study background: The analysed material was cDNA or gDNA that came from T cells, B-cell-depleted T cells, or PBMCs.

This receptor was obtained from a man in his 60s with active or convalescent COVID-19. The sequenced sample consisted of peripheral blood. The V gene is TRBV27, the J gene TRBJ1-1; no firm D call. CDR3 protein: CASSLSVNTEAFF. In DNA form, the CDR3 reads TGTGCCAGCAGCCTCTCAGTGAACACTGAAGCTTTCTTT.